These 32 T cell receptor beta chains were all obtained from the same sample, sequenced in a study of technical replicates of blood from a handful of donors. Measured with immunoSEQ multiplex PCR; TCRdb has only the in-frame clones, and not every one. This sample has some 78,000 clones, with around 94% found just once. Source material: T cells isolated from PBMCs. The receptor set was obtained from a human donor in good health.

In its sample, this clone was seen once. The chain combines TRBV5-1 with TRBJ1-3, with D uncertain. V gave up 2 bases and J gave up 4 bases, with 10 bases separating them. The CDR3 is made up of 14 amino acids. CDR1 is SGHRS, CDR2 YFSETQ, per germline. CDR3 bases: TGCGCCAGCAGCTTTGTTGGGAGGGGAAACACCATATATTTT. Its translation is CASSFVGRGNTIYF.

The chain couples TRBV9 to TRBJ1-1, with D hard to call. Trimming removed 4 bases at V and 5 bases at J, with 18 bases between. CDR1 is SGDLS and CDR2 is YYNGEE in the germline V gene. This CDR3 is built from 15 residues. The CDR3, as DNA: TGTGCCAGCAGCCCCCGAGTTAACCCAGGAACTGAAGCTTTCTTT. Residues: CASSPRVNPGTEAFF.

V is TRBV7-9 and J is TRBJ1-1; TRBD1 agrees at 9 bases. V gave up 5 bases and J gave up 6 bases; unmatched junction bases: 4. The germline V gene encodes CDR1 SEHNR and CDR2 FQNEAQ (reference sequence). CDR3 size: 13 residues. This CDR3 is CASSRDRVPEAFF. Written as DNA, the CDR3 is TGTGCCAGCAGCCGGGACAGGGTTCCTGAAGCTTTCTTT.

The rearrangement links TRBV30 to TRBJ2-3; no clear D. Germline V CDR1 and CDR2: GTSNPN, SVGIG (reference sequence). There are 13 residues in the CDR3. The germline V and J ends were trimmed by 1 base and 3 bases, with 8 bases remaining between them. CDR3 coding DNA: TGTGCCTGGAGTGAGACGCGGACAGATACGCAGTATTTT. Translated: CAWSETRTDTQYF.

The chain couples TRBV6-6 to TRBJ1-3, with 7 nucleotides matching TRBD1. CDR3 length: 13 amino acids. V was pared by 6 bases and J by 6 bases, with 5 bases of the junction left unmatched. Germline values: CDR1 MNHNY, CDR2 SVGAGI (reference sequence). The CDR3: CASSGTVENTIYF. DNA of the CDR3: TGTGCCAGCAGCGGGACAGTGGAAAACACCATATATTTT.

The genes are TRBV2 and TRBJ1-5, with no clear D. CDR3 size: 14 residues. Per germline, CDR1 SNHLY and CDR2 FYNNEI. Between the trimmed V and J ends, which lost 7 bases and 4 bases, there was a span of 14 bases. The CDR3 coding sequence is TGTGCCAGCATTAGGGAGGCGGGTAATCAGCCCCAGCATTTT. Its protein is CASIREAGNQPQHF. Filled out from reference TRBV2 and TRBJ1-5, the complete variable domain reads EPEVTQTPSHQVTQMGQEVILRCVPISNHLYFYWYRQILGQKVEFLVSFYNNEISEKSEIFDDQFSVERPDGSNFTLKIRSTKLEDSAMYFCASIREAGNQPQHFGDGTRLSIL.

This chain uses TRBV5-8 with TRBJ2-7, with TRBD2 matching over 10 bases. The V segment lost 3 bases and the J segment 2 bases; nucleotides outside the gene matches: 5. Per germline, CDR1 SGHTS and CDR2 YDEGEE. This CDR3 comprises 15 residues. This chain's CDR3 is CASSSGLADPYEQYF. CDR3 sequence (DNA): TGTGCCAGCAGCTCTGGACTAGCGGACCCCTACGAGCAGTACTTC.

CDR3 bases: TGTGCCTCAAGCCAGGGTTACGAGCAGTACTTC. Translating gives CASSQGYEQYF. The V gene is TRBV9, the J gene TRBJ2-7, with D perhaps TRBD1 (5 bases). Germline values: CDR1 SGDLS, CDR2 YYNGEE. This CDR3 is 11 amino acids long. The V end was cut by 10 bases, the J end by 4 bases, with 12 bases between.

The rearrangement joins TRBV4-1 to TRBJ2-2, with D perhaps TRBD2 (6 bases). The V and J ends lost 0 bases and 3 bases respectively, with 11 bases between them. The CDR3 has 16 residues. Germline V gives CDR1 MGHRA, CDR2 YSYEKL. CDR3 amino acids: CASSQDTRRDTGELFF. The CDR3 coding sequence is TGCGCCAGCAGCCAAGATACGAGGAGGGACACCGGGGAGCTGTTTTTT.

This clone was seen just once. The chain uses TRBV6-5 and TRBJ1-1; a possible D gene is TRBD1 (5 bases). V lost 4 bases and J lost 3, with 15 bases in between. This CDR3 has 15 residues. Germline V lookup: CDR1 MNHEY, CDR2 SVGAGI. CDR3 sequence reads: CASSSPIQGHTEAFF. CDR3 DNA sequence: TGTGCCAGCAGTTCTCCAATTCAGGGCCACACTGAAGCTTTCTTT.

This sequence joins TRBV19 and TRBJ2-7, with 10 bases identical to TRBD1. The junction had 4 bases not matched to a gene; V was cut back by 6 bases and J by 2 bases. The CDR3 runs to 14 residues. The germline V gene has CDR1 LNHDA and CDR2 SQIVND (reference sequence). The CDR3 nucleotides are TGTGCCAGTAGCCCGGGACAGGGGCCCTACGAGCAGTACTTC. It codes for CASSPGQGPYEQYF.

This rearrangement joins TRBV18 to TRBJ2-7; D not resolved. Trimming left V 1 base short and J 7 bases short, with 17 bases between. This CDR3 has 15 amino acids. Germline CDR1 reads KGHSH; CDR2 reads LQKENI. The CDR3 DNA sequence: TGTGCCAGCTCACCACTTCGTACCACACATAAGGAGCAGTACTTC. It yields the protein CASSPLRTTHKEQYF.

The rearrangement links TRBV11-2 to TRBJ1-5; D perhaps matches TRBD1 (5 bases). The CDR3 contains 13 residues. V lost 1 base to trimming and J lost 9 bases, with 10 bases between them. Looked up from germline, CDR1 is SGHAT and CDR2 is FQNNGV. DNA for the CDR3: TGTGCCAGCAGCTTAGCCAGGGTAGCGCCCCAGCATTTT. Translated, it gives CASSLARVAPQHF.

The V call is TRBV11-2, the J call TRBJ2-3; possibly TRBD1 for D (5 bases). This CDR3 comprises 18 residues. The germline V and J ends were trimmed by 5 bases and 6 bases, with 27 bases remaining between them. CDR1 and CDR2 (germline): SGHAT, FQNNGV. The CDR3 protein is CASSLRVRRGVYYDTQYF. CDR3 coding DNA: TGTGCCAGCAGCCTAAGGGTACGAAGGGGTGTTTATTACGATACGCAGTATTTT.

CDR3 bases: TGCAGCGTTGAGGGAGGAAACAACAATGAGCAGTTCTTC. Protein sequence: CSVEGGNNNEQFF. This chain uses TRBV29-1 with TRBJ2-1; D perhaps matches TRBD2 (6 bases). The CDR3 contains 13 residues. CDR1 and CDR2 (germline): SQVTM, ANQGSEA. V was pared by 3 bases and J by 5 bases, with 11 bases between.

The chain joins TRBV6-1 to TRBJ1-5, with 8 bases aligning to TRBD1. CDR1 and CDR2 from the germline V gene are MNHNS and SASEGT. V lost 4 bases to trimming and J lost 6 bases; unmatched junction nucleotides: 8. The CDR3 loop spans 15 amino acids. CDR3 DNA sequence: TGTGCCAGCAGTGCTAGGGACAGGCCTAGTCAGCCCCAGCATTTT. Encoded protein: CASSARDRPSQPQHF.

The chain is built from TRBV10-3 and TRBJ1-1; D is undetermined. Germline V CDR1 and CDR2: ENHRY, SYGVKD. CDR3 length equals 12 residues. V gave up 4 bases and J gave up 5 bases, with 8 bases separating them. The CDR3 is CAISGLTTEAFF. The DNA of the CDR3 is TGTGCCATCAGTGGACTTACAACTGAAGCTTTCTTT.

A single count supports this clone. The chain employs TRBV5-1 and TRBJ2-3; the D is unclear. Trimming pared 0 bases from V and 0 bases from J, leaving 8 bases between. Germline V gene sequence: CDR1 SGHRS, CDR2 YFSETQ. This CDR3 spans 15 amino acids. DNA of the CDR3: TGCGCCAGCAGCTTGGAGGCAGGTAGCACAGATACGCAGTATTTT. Its translation: CASSLEAGSTDTQYF.

The count of this clone is one. V gene TRBV4-1 combines with J gene TRBJ1-1; the D gene is possibly TRBD1 (6 bases). The V and J ends lost 3 bases and 4 bases respectively, with 18 bases between them. The CDR3 length is 16 residues. Germline CDR1 reads MGHRA; CDR2 reads YSYEKL. The CDR3 coding sequence is TGCGCCAGCAGCCACCAGAGTGGACAGAGGGGCACTGAAGCTTTCTTT. Its protein is CASSHQSGQRGTEAFF.

The chain combines TRBV6-6 with TRBJ1-2; 12 bases align to TRBD1. J was trimmed by 7 bases and V by 8 bases; bases with no gene match: 5. Germline CDR1 and CDR2: MNHNY and SVGAGI (reference sequence). The CDR3 is 13 amino acids. The CDR3 here is CASGDRGLSGYTF. CDR3 nucleotides: TGTGCCAGCGGGGACAGGGGGCTAAGTGGCTACACCTTC.

This clone was detected only once. The chain combines TRBV10-3 with TRBJ2-7, with 8 bases aligning to TRBD2. The CDR3 sequence is 13 residues long. V lost 8 bases, J lost 2 bases, and 5 bases stayed unmatched. The germline V gene has CDR1 ENHRY and CDR2 SYGVKD. DNA of the CDR3: TGTGCCATCGGGCGCGGGAGGACCTACGAGCAGTACTTC. Translated, it gives CAIGRGRTYEQYF.

The chain is built from TRBV27 and TRBJ2-1; 8 positions match TRBD2. Germline CDR1 and CDR2: MNHEY and SMNVEV (reference sequence). The CDR3 is 14 residues long. Losses at the gene ends were 5 bases for V and 3 bases for J; bases not matched to a gene: 3. The CDR3 bases are TGTGCCAGCAGTAGACTAGCGTACTACAATGAGCAGTTCTTC. Translating it yields CASSRLAYYNEQFF.

The V gene is TRBV27, the J gene TRBJ2-1; 7 bases are shared with TRBD2. CDR1 is MNHEY and CDR2 is SMNVEV in the germline V gene (reference sequence). CDR3 length equals 21 residues. Trimming took 1 base from V and 0 from J; bases not matched to a gene: 18. CDR3 sequence: CASSLLFASGKEGSSYNEQFF. The DNA of the CDR3 is TGTGCCAGCAGTTTATTATTTGCTAGCGGTAAAGAAGGCAGCTCCTACAATGAGCAGTTCTTC.

The rearrangement uses TRBV9 and TRBJ2-3; D gene unclear. Germline CDR1 SGDLS, CDR2 YYNGEE. Trimming shortened V by 0 bases and J by 0 bases, and 8 bases separated the two germline ends. The CDR3 covers 15 residues. The CDR3 region has the DNA TGTGCCAGCAGCGTAGCCCTATCTAGCACAGATACGCAGTATTTT. Its protein is CASSVALSSTDTQYF.

This clone was seen a single time. The chain couples TRBV12-5 to TRBJ2-5, with TRBD2 matching 9 bases. The V gene end was trimmed by 2 bases and the J gene end by 0 bases; junction bases not matched to a gene: 13. Germline V lookup: CDR1 LGHNT, CDR2 FRNRAP. The CDR3 is made up of 19 amino acids. The CDR3 nucleotides are TGTGCTAGTGGTTTGCTGCCTAGCGGGAACATGTGGAACCAAGAGACCCAGTACTTC. Protein product: CASGLLPSGNMWNQETQYF.

The chain has TRBV19 and TRBJ2-7, with 8 positions matching TRBD1. J gave up 7 bases and V 4 bases, and 12 bases lay outside the gene matches. Germline loops: CDR1 LNHDA, CDR2 SQIVND (reference sequence). The CDR3 covers 15 residues. In DNA form, the CDR3 reads TGTGCCAGTAGTAAAAGTGGGACAGGTATTCTAGAGCAGTACTTC. This gives the protein CASSKSGTGILEQYF.

A single count supports this clone. This chain uses TRBV7-2 with TRBJ1-5; D call uncertain. The CDR3 covers 14 residues. In germline, CDR1 is SGHTA, CDR2 FQGNSA. Between the trimmed V and J ends, which lost 8 bases and 3 bases, there was a span of 14 bases. CDR3: CASASYGYNQPQHF. DNA of the CDR3: TGTGCCAGCGCCTCTTACGGTTACAATCAGCCCCAGCATTTT.

The CDR3 DNA is TGTGCCAGCAGTTACCTTGGACAGAACTATGGCTACACCTTC. This gives the protein CASSYLGQNYGYTF. The chain couples TRBV6-6 to TRBJ1-2; a possible D gene is TRBD1 (6 bases). Germline V lookup: CDR1 MNHNY, CDR2 SVGAGI (reference sequence). V lost 2 bases to trimming and J lost 2 bases, with 9 bases between them. The CDR3 runs to 14 residues.

This sequence joins TRBV5-4 and TRBJ1-3; a possible D gene is TRBD1 (5 bases). The V gene lost 4 bases and the J gene lost 3 bases, with 8 bases spanning the gap. The germline V gene encodes CDR1 SGHNT and CDR2 YYREEE (reference sequence). The CDR3 extends over 13 amino acids. The CDR3 region is CASSQGLGNTIYF. The CDR3 DNA follows: TGTGCCAGCAGCCAGGGACTTGGAAACACCATATATTTT.

The rearrangement joins TRBV7-9 to TRBJ2-5; 7 nucleotides agree with TRBD1. The CDR3 extends over 14 amino acids. CDR1 is SEHNR and CDR2 is FQNEAQ in the germline V gene (reference sequence). The V and J ends lost 4 bases and 3 bases, in that order; junction bases with no gene match: 5. CDR3 DNA sequence: TGTGCCAGCAGCTCCGGACAGGTTGAAGAGACCCAGTACTTC. Encoded protein: CASSSGQVEETQYF. Based on the CDR3 plus reference TRBV7-9 and TRBJ2-5, the full variable domain is DTGVSQNPRHKITKRGQNVTFRCDPISEHNRLYWYRQTLGQGPEFLTYFQNEAQLEKSRLLSDRFSAERPKGSFSTLEIQRTEQGDSAMYLCASSSGQVEETQYFGPGTRLLVL.

The chain employs TRBV19 and TRBJ2-7; D not certain. This CDR3 contains 14 residues. Trimming shortened V by 5 bases and J by 3 bases, and 14 bases separated the two germline ends. Germline V gene sequence: CDR1 LNHDA, CDR2 SQIVND (reference sequence). The CDR3 region has the DNA TGTGCCAGTAGTTCTCGGTCCGAATACTACGAGCAGTACTTC. Protein product: CASSSRSEYYEQYF.

The J gene is TRBJ1-3, the V gene TRBV13, with no clear D. V was shortened by 6 bases and J by 0 bases, with 9 bases between the two germline ends. This CDR3 spans 14 amino acids. In germline, CDR1 is PRHDT, CDR2 FYEKMQ (reference sequence). CDR3 sequence reads: CASRLRSSGNTIYF. Here the CDR3 DNA reads TGTGCCAGCAGATTAAGGAGCTCTGGAAACACCATATATTTT.